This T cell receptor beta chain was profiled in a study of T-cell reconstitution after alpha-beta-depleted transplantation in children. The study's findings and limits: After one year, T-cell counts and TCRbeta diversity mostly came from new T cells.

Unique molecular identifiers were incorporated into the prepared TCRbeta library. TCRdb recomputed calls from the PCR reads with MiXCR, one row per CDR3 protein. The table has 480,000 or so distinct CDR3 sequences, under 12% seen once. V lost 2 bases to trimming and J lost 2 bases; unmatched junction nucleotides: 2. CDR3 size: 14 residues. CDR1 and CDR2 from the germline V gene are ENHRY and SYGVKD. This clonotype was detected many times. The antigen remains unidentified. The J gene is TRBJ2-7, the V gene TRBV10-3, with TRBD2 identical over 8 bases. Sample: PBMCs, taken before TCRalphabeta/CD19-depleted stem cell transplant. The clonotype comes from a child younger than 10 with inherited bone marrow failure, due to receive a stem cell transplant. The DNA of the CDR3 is TGTGCCATCAGTGAGCAGGGACTAGCCTACGAGCAGTACTTC. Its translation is CAISEQGLAYEQYF.